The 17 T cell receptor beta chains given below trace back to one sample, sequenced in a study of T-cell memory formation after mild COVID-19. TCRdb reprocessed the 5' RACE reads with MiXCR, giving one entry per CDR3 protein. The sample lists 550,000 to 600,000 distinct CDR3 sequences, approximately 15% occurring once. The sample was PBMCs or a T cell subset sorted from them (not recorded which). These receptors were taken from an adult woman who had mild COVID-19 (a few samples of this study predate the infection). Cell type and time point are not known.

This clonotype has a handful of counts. The CDR3 DNA reads as TGCAGCGTTGGACTAGTCGGCCACGAGCAGTACTTC. Its protein product is CSVGLVGHEQYF. This rearrangement joins TRBV29-1 to TRBJ2-7, with TRBD2 as a possible D gene (6 bases). Trimming took 4 bases from V and 5 from J, leaving 12 bases between them. The CDR3 sequence is 12 residues long. The germline gives CDR1 SQVTM, CDR2 ANQGSEA.

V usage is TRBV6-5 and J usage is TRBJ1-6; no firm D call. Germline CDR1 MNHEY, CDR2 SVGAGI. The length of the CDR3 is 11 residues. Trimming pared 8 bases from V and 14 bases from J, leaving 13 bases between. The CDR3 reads CASGFLSSLHF. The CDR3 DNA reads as TGTGCCAGCGGGTTTTTGTCCTCCCTCCACTTT.

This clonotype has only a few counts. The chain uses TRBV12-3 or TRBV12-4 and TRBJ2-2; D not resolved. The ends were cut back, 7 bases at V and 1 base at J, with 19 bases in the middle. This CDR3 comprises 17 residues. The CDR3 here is CASILGLSELNTGELFF. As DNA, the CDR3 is TGTGCCAGCATCCTGGGGTTGTCGGAGTTGAACACCGGGGAGCTGTTTTTT.

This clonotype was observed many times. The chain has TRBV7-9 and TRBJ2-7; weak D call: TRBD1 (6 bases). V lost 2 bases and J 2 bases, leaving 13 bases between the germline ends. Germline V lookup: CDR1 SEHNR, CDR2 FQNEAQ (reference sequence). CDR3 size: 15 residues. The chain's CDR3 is CASSLKSGDPYEQYF. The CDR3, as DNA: TGTGCCAGCAGCTTAAAGTCAGGGGATCCCTACGAGCAGTACTTC.

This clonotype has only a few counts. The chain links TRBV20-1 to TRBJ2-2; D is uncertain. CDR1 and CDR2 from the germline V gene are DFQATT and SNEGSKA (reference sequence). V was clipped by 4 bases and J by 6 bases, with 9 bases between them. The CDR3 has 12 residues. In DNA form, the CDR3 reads TGCAGTGCTATCTTCGTATCCGGGGAGCTGTTTTTT. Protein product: CSAIFVSGELFF.

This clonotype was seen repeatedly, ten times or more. The CDR3 sequence: CASSLSTSGGTDTQYF. CDR3 bases: TGCGCCAGCAGCTTGTCGACTAGCGGGGGCACAGATACGCAGTATTTT. The chain employs TRBV5-1 and TRBJ2-3; 11 bases are shared with TRBD2. V was pared by 1 base and J by 1 base, with 2 bases of the junction left unmatched. This CDR3 comprises 16 residues. Germline values: CDR1 SGHRS, CDR2 YFSETQ. The complete variable domain, with remaining parts taken from reference TRBV5-1 and TRBJ2-3, reads KAGVTQTPRYLIKTRGQQVTLSCSPISGHRSVSWYQQTPGQGLQFLFEYFSETQRNKGNFPGRFSGRQFSNSRSEMNVSTLELGDSALYLCASSLSTSGGTDTQYFGPGTRLTVL.

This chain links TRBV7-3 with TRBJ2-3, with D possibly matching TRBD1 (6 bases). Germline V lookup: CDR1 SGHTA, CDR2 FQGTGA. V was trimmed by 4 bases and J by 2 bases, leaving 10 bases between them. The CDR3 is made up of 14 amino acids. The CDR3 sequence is CASSSDSFTDTQYF. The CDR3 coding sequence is TGTGCCAGCAGCTCGGACAGCTTCACAGATACGCAGTATTTT.

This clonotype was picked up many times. The CDR3 bases are TGTGCCAGCAGCCGACGGGCACAAGATACGCAGTATTTT. Translation gives CASSRRAQDTQYF. The chain links TRBV5-6 to TRBJ2-3; no clear D. Germline V gives CDR1 SGHDT, CDR2 YYEEEE. V lost 4 bases and J 5 bases, leaving 11 bases between the germline ends. The CDR3 extends over 13 amino acids. Variable domain in full (rest from reference TRBV5-6 and TRBJ2-3): DAGVTQSPTHLIKTRGQQVTLRCSPKSGHDTVSWYQQALGQGPQFIFQYYEEEERQRGNFPDRFSGHQFPNYSSELNVNALLLGDSALYLCASSRRAQDTQYFGPGTRLTVL.

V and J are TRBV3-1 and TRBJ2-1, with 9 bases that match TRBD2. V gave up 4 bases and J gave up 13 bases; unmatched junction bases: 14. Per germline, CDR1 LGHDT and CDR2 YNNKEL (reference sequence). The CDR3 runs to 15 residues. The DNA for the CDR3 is TGTGCCAGCAGCCTAGAAGCGGGGGGTCGACCCAATCAGTTCTTC. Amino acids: CASSLEAGGRPNQFF.

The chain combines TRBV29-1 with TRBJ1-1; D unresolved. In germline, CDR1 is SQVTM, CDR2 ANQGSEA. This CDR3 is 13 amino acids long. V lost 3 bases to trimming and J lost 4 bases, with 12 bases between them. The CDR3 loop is CSVDEGSGTEAFF. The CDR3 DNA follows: TGCAGCGTTGACGAGGGTTCGGGCACTGAAGCTTTCTTT. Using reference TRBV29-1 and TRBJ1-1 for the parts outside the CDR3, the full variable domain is SAVISQKPSRDICQRGTSLTIQCQVDSQVTMMFWYRQQPGQSLTLIATANQGSEATYESGFVIDKFPISRPNLTFSTLTVSNMSPEDSSIYLCSVDEGSGTEAFFGQGTRLTVV.

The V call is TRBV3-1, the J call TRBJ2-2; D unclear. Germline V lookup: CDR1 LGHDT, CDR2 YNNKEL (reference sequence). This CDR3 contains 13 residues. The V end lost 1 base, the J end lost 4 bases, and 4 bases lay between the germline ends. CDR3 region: CASSQVSTGELFF. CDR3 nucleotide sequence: TGTGCCAGCAGCCAAGTGAGCACCGGGGAGCTGTTTTTT.

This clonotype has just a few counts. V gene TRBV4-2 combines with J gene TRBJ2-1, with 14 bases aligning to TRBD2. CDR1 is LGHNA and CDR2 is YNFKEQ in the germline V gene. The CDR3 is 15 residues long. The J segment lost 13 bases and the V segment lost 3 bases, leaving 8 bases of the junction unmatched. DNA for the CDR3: TGTGCCAGCAGCCAGTCCGGGACTAGCGGGAGAGGACAGTTCTTC. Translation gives CASSQSGTSGRGQFF.

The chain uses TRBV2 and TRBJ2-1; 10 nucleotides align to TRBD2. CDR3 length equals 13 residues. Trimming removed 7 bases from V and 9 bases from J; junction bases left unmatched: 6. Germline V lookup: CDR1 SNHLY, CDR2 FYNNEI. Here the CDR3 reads CASTASGRGEQFF. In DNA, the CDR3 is TGTGCCAGCACGGCTAGCGGGAGAGGTGAGCAGTTCTTC.

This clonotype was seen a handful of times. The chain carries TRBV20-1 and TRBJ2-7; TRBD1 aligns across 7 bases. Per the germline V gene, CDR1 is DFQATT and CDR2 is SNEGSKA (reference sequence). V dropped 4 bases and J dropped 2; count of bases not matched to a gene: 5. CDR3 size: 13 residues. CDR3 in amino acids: CSATDRLAYEQYF. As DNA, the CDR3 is TGCAGTGCTACGGACAGGCTGGCCTACGAGCAGTACTTC.

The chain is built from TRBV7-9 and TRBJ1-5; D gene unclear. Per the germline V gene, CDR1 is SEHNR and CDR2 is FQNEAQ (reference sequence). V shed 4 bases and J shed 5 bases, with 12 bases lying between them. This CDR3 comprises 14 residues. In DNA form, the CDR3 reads TGTGCCAGCAGCTCTCACGGTCCAGATCAGCCCCAGCATTTT. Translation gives CASSSHGPDQPQHF. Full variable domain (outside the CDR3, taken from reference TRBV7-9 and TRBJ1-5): DTGVSQNPRHKITKRGQNVTFRCDPISEHNRLYWYRQTLGQGPEFLTYFQNEAQLEKSRLLSDRFSAERPKGSFSTLEIQRTEQGDSAMYLCASSSHGPDQPQHFGDGTRLSIL.

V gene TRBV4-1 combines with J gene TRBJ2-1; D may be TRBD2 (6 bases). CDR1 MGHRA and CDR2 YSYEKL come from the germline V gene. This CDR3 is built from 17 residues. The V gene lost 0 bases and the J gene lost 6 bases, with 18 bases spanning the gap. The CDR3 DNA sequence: TGCGCCAGCAGCCAAGATCGGGAGACAACCGAGAGCAATGAGCAGTTCTTC. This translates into CASSQDRETTESNEQFF.

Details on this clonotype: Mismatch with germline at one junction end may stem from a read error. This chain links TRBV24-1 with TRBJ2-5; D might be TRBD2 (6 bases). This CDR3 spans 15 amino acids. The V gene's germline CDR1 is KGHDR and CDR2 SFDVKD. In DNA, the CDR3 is TGTGCCACCGGTGAAGATCGGGGACTTCAAGAGACCCAGTACTTC. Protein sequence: CATGEDRGLQETQYF.